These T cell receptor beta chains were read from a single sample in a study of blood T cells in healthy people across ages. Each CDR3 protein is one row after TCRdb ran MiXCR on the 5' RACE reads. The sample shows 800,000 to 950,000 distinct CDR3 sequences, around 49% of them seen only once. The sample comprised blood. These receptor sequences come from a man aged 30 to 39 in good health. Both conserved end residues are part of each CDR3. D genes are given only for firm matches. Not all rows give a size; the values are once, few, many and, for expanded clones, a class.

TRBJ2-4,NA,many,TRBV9,CASSPQGAKNIQYF,TGTGCCAGCAGCCCGCAGGGGGCCAAAAACATTCAGTACTTC
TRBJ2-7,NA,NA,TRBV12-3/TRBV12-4,CASERGSYEQYF,TGTGCCAGCGAAAGGGGATCCTACGAGCAGTACTTC
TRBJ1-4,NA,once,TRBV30,CAWRRGSVEKLFF,TGTGCCTGGAGAAGAGGGTCGGTTGAAAAACTGTTTTTT
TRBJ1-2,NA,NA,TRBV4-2,CASSQVDGTRGYTF,TGTGCCAGCAGCCAAGTAGACGGGACTAGAGGCTACACCTTC
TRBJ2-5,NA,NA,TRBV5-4,CASSFGQPEETQYF,TGTGCCAGCAGCTTTGGCCAGCCCGAAGAGACCCAGTACTTC
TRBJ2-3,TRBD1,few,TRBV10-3,CAIGQADTQYF,TGTGCCATCGGACAGGCAGATACGCAGTATTTT
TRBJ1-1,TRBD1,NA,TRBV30,CAWRVTGGVAFF,TGTGCCTGGAGGGTTACAGGGGGCGTAGCTTTCTTT
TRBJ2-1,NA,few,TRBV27,CASSLTQGRGEQFF,TGTGCCAGCAGTTTAACCCAGGGGAGGGGGGAGCAGTTCTTC
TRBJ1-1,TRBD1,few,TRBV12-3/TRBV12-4,CASSWTGLNTEAFF,TGTGCCAGCAGTTGGACAGGTCTGAACACTGAAGCTTTCTTT
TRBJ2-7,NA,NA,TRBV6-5,CASCPSQASYEQYF,TGTGCCAGCTGCCCCTCACAGGCTTCCTACGAGCAGTACTTC
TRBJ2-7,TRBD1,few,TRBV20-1,CSALKTGQIFYEQYF,TGCAGTGCTCTTAAGACGGGACAGATTTTCTACGAGCAGTACTTC
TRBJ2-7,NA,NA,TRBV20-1,CSAGITSSYEQYF,TGCAGTGCTGGAATTACAAGCTCCTACGAGCAGTACTTC
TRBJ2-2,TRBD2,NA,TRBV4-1,CASSRGSGVNTGELFF,TGCGCCAGCAGTCGGGGGAGCGGGGTCAACACCGGGGAGCTGTTTTTT
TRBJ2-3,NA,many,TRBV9,CASSVEANTDTQYF,TGTGCCAGCAGCGTGGAGGCGAACACAGATACGCAGTATTTT
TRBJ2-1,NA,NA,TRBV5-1,CAGSLVQSSYNEQFF,TGCGCCGGCAGCTTGGTGCAGAGCTCCTACAATGAGCAGTTCTTC
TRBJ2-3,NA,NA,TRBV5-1,CASRLEWAVGDTQYF,TGCGCCAGCAGACTGGAATGGGCGGTAGGGGATACGCAGTATTTT
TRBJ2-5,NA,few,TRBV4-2,CASSLYGTQQETQYF,TGTGCCAGCAGCCTATACGGGACACAGCAAGAGACCCAGTACTTC
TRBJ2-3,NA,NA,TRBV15,CATLRDLTDTRYF,TGTGCCACTCTCCGGGATCTCACAGATACGCGGTATTTT
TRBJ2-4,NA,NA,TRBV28,CASSFSTDTNIQYF,TGTGCCAGCAGTTTCTCGACAGACACAAACATTCAGTACTTC
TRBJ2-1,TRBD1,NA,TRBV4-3,CASSQEGQGRNEQFF,TGCGCCAGCAGCCAAGAGGGACAGGGTAGGAATGAGCAGTTCTTC
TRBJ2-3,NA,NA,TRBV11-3,CASSSGSIGDTQYF,TGTGCCAGCAGCTCCGGGTCCATCGGGGATACGCAGTATTTT
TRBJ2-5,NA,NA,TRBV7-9,CASSLAATRAAQETQYF,TGTGCCAGCAGCTTAGCAGCAACCCGGGCGGCGCAAGAGACCCAGTACTTC
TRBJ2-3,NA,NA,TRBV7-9,CASSASLYTQYF,TGTGCCAGCAGCGCCTCCTTGTATACGCAGTATTTT
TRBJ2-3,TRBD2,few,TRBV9,CASSALAGSSDTQYF,TGTGCCAGCAGCGCGCTAGCGGGATCGTCAGATACGCAGTATTTT
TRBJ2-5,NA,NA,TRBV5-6,CASSLRDTEETQYF,TGTGCCAGCAGCTTGCGGGACACGGAAGAGACCCAGTACTTC
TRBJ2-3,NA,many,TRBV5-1,CASSLTTNPADTQYF,TGCGCCAGCAGCCTGACTACCAACCCAGCAGATACGCAGTATTTT
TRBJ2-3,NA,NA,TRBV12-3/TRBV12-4,CASRRRSTDTQYF,TGTGCCAGCAGAAGGCGGAGCACAGATACGCAGTATTTT
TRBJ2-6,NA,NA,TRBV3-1,CASSHGTYGANVLTF,TGTGCCAGCAGCCACGGGACTTACGGGGCCAACGTCCTGACTTTC
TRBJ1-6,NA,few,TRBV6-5,CASSYSQGGSPLHF,TGTGCCAGCAGTTACTCGCAGGGCGGTTCACCCCTCCACTTT
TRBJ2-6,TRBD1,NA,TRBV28,CASSLLRTGTSGANVLTF,TGTGCCAGCAGTTTATTGCGGACAGGGACCTCTGGGGCCAACGTCCTGACTTTC
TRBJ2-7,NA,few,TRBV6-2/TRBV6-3,CAGATGLYEQYF,TGTGCCGGCGCCACAGGGTTGTACGAGCAGTACTTC
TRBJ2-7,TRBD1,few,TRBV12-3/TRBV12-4,CASSHLVTGGTYEQYF,TGTGCCAGCAGTCACCTGGTCACAGGGGGCACCTACGAGCAGTACTTC
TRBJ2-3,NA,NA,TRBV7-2,CASSLGAGWTDTQYF,TGTGCCAGCAGCTTAGGGGCAGGGTGGACAGATACGCAGTATTTT